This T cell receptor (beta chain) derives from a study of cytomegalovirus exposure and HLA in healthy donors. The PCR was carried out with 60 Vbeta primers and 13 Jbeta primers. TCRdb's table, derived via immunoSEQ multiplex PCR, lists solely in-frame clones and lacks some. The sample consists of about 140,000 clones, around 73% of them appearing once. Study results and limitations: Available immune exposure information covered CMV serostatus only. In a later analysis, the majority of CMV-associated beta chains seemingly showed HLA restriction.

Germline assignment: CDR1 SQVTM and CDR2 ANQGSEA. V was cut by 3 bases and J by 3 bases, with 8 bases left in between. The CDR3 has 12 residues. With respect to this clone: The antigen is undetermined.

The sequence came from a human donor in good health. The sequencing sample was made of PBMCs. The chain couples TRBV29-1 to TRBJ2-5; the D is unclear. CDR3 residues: CSVEVTKETQYF. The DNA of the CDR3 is TGCAGCGTTGAGGTTACAAAAGAGACCCAGTACTTC.